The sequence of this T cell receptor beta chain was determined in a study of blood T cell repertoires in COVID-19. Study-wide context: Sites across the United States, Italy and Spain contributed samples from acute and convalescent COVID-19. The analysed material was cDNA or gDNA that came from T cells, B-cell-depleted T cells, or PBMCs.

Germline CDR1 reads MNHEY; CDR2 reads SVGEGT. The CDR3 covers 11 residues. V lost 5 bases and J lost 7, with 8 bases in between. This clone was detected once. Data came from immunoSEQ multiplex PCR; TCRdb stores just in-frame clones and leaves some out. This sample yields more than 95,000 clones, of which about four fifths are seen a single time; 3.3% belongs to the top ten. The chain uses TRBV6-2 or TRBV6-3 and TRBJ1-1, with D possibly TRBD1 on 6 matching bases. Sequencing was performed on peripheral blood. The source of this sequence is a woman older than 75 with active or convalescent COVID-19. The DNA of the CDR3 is TGTGCCAGCAGTCAGGGGAATGAAGCTTTCTTT. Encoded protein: CASSQGNEAFF.